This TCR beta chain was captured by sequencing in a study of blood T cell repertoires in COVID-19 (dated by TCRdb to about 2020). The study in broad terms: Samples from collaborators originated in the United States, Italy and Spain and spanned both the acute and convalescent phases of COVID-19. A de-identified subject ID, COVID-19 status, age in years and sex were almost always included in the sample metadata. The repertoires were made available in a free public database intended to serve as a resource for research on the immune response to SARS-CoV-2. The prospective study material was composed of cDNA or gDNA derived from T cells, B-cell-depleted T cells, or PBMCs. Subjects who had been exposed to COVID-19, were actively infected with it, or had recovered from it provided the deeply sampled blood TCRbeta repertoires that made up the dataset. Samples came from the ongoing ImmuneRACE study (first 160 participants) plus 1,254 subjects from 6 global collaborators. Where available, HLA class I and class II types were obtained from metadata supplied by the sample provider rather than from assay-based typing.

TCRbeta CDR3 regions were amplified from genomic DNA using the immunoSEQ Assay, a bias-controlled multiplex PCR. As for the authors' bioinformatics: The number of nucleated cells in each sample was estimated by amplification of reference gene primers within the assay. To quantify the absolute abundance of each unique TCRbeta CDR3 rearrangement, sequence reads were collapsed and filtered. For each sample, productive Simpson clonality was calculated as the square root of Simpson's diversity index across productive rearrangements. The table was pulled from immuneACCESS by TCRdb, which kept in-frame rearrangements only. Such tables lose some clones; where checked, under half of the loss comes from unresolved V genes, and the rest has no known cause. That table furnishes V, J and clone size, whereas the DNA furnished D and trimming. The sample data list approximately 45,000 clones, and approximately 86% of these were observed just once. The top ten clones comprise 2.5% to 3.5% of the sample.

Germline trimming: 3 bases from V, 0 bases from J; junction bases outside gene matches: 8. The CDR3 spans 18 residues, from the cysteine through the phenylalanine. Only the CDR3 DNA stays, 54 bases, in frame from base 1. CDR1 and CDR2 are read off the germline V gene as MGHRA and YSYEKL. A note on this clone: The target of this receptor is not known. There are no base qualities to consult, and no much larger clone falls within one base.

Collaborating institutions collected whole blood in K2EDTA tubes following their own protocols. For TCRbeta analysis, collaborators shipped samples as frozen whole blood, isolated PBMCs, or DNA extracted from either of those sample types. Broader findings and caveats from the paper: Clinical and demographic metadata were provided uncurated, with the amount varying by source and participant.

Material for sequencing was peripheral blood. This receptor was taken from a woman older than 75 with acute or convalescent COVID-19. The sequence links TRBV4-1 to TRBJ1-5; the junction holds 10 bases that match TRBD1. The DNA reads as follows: TGCGCCAGCAGCCACGCCCCGACAGGGGGCCTTAGCAATCAGCCCCAGCATTTT. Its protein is CASSHAPTGGLSNQPQHF.